The clone carrying this T cell receptor beta chain was picked up one time. The data were produced by immunoSEQ multiplex PCR, yet TCRdb's version contains in-frame clones alone and is incomplete. The top ten hold roughly 5.3% of the sample, which has 99,000 or so clones, 75% to 90% seen once. The data stem from a study of glioma-infiltrating T cells after dendritic cell vaccination. Study as a whole: The vaccine used monocyte-derived dendritic cells pulsed overnight with autologous tumor lysate.

Time point given: after dendritic cell vaccination, including at tumor progression/relapse. J gave up 6 bases and V 6 bases, and 6 bases lay outside the gene matches. The CDR3 totals 14 residues. Germline CDR1 reads MNHEY; CDR2 reads SMNVEV (reference sequence). This receptor was obtained from a human donor with glioblastoma. Sequenced material: blood, taken after dendritic cell vaccination. The chain has TRBV27 and TRBJ1-1; TRBD1 aligns across 11 bases. CDR3 nucleotides: TGTGCCAGCAGGAAGGGGACAGGGGGGGCTGAAGCTTTCTTT. Protein product: CASRKGTGGAEAFF.